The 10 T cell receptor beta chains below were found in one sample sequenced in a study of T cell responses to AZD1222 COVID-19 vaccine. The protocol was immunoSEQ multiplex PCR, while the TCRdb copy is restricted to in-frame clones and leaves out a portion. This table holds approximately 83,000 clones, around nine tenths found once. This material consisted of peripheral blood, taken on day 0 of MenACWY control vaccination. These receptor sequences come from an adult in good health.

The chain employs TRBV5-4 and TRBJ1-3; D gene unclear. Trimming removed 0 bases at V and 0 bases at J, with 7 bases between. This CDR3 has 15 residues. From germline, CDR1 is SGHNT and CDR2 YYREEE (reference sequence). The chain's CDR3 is CASSLGQVSGNTIYF. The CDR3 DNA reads TGTGCCAGCAGCTTGGGGCAGGTCTCTGGAAACACCATATATTTT.

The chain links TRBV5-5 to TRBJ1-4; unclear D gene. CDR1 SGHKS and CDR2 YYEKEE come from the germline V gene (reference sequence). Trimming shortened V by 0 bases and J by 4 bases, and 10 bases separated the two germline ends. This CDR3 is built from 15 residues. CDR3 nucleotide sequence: TGTGCCAGCAGCTTGGCCGGGCAGCTTAATGAAAAACTGTTTTTT. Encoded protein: CASSLAGQLNEKLFF.

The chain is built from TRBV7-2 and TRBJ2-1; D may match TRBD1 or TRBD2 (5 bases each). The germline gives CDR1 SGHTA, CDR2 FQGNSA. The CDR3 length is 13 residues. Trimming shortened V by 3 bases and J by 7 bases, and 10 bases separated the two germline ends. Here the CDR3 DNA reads TGTGCCAGCAGCTTCGGGGCGAATAATGAGCAGTTCTTC. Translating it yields CASSFGANNEQFF.

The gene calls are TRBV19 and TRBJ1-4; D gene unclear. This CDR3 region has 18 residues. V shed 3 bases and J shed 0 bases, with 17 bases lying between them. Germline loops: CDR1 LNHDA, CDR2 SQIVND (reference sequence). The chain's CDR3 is CASSIAFLSLATNEKLFF. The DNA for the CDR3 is TGTGCCAGTAGTATTGCTTTCCTCTCTCTCGCAACTAATGAAAAACTGTTTTTT.

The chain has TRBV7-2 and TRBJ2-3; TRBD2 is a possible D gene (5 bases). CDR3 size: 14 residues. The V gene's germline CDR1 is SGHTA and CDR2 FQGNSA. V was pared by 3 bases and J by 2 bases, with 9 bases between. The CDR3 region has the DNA TGTGCCAGCAGCTTCCGACTATCCACAGATACGCAGTATTTT. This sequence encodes CASSFRLSTDTQYF. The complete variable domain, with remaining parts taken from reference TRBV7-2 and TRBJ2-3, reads GAGVSQSPSNKVTEKGKDVELRCDPISGHTALYWYRQSLGQGLEFLIYFQGNSAPDKSGLPSDRFSAERTGGSVSTLTIQRTQQEDSAVYLCASSFRLSTDTQYFGPGTRLTVL.

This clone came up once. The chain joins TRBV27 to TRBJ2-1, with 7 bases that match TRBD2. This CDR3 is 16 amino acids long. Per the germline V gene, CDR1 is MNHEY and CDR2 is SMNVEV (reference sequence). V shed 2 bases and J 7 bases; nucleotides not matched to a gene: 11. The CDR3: CASSLEGWNSGNEQFF. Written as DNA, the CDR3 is TGTGCCAGCAGTTTAGAGGGGTGGAATAGCGGGAATGAGCAGTTCTTC.

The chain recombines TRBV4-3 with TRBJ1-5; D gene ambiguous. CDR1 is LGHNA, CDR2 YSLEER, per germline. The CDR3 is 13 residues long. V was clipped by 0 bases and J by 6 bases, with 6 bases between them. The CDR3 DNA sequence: TGCGCCAGCAGCCAAGATCAGAGTCAGCCCCAGCATTTT. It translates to CASSQDQSQPQHF.

The CDR3 coding sequence is TGTGCCAGCAGTTTTCCAGGGCCCCAAGGATACGAGCAGTACTTC. Its translation: CASSFPGPQGYEQYF. The gene calls are TRBV28 and TRBJ2-7; D might be TRBD1 (5 bases). The germline V gene encodes CDR1 MDHEN and CDR2 SYDVKM. This CDR3 spans 15 amino acids. V was trimmed by 3 bases and J by 4 bases, leaving 16 bases between them.

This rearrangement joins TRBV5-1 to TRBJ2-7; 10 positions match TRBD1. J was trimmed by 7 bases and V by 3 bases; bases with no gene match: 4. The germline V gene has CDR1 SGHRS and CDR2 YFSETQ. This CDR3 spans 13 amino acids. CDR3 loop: CASSWDRGGEQYF. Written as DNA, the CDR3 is TGCGCCAGCAGCTGGGACAGGGGAGGAGAGCAGTACTTC.

The DNA of the CDR3 is TGTGCCAGCAGCCGGGAAGGGCAAGAGACCCAGTACTTC. This sequence encodes CASSREGQETQYF. The chain couples TRBV7-2 to TRBJ2-5; tentative D call: TRBD2 (5 bases). CDR3 length: 13 amino acids. Germline assignment: CDR1 SGHTA and CDR2 FQGNSA. With 5 bases removed from V and 2 bases from J, the gap between germline ends came to 9 bases.